This T cell receptor (beta chain) appears in the sequencing data of a study of human T cells and chemical hapten exposure. Across the study: Affected patients, primarily female, had alopecia areata, totalis or universalis.

TCRdb re-called the RACE reads with MiXCR, one entry per CDR3 protein. The sample lists fewer than 200,000 distinct CDR3 sequences, around 30% seen once, with 2.9% in the top ten. Time point specified: pre-sensitization, week 0. Sample treatment: therapeutic diphenylcyclopropenone sensitization with weekly scalp DPC. Study-level findings and limits: There was alopecia in the donors, so their immune response may differ from that of healthy people.

Concerning this clonotype: Antigen unknown.

Trimming removed 3 bases at V and 0 bases at J, with 10 bases between. CDR3 length equals 15 residues. Germline values: CDR1 SGHTA, CDR2 FQGNSA. J is TRBJ2-3 and V is TRBV7-2; D is unresolved. Sequencing was performed on whole blood, taken in connection with sensitization to the hapten diphenylcyclopropenone (DPC). This TCR derives from a woman aged 25 to 39 with alopecia areata. Some clones in this sample may be carry-over from other donors' samples. CDR3 nucleotides: TGTGCCAGCAGCTTCTGGGAAGGGAGCACAGATACGCAGTATTTT. This encodes CASSFWEGSTDTQYF.